Listed below are T cell receptor beta chains from one sample, sequenced in a study of cytomegalovirus exposure and HLA in healthy donors. The data were produced by immunoSEQ multiplex PCR, yet TCRdb's version contains in-frame clones alone and is incomplete. The sample has roughly 70,000 clones; 94% are singletons. The sequencing sample was made of PBMCs. The source of these receptors is a man between 18 and 35 years old in good health and CMV-seropositive. Both conserved end residues are part of each CDR3. The D gene is left open where the match is weak. Part of the rows lack a size; the others show once, few, many or a class for expanded clones.

v_call	d_call	clone_size	j_call	cdr3_aa	cdr3_nt
TRBV28	-	once	TRBJ2-7	CASIARRGLTYEQYF	TGTGCCAGCATCGCGCGGAGGGGGCTTACCTACGAGCAGTACTTC
TRBV7-9	TRBD1	-	TRBJ1-5	CASSFSATGGQPQHF	TGTGCCAGCAGCTTCAGTGCAACAGGGGGGCAGCCCCAGCATTTT
TRBV5-1	TRBD1	-	TRBJ1-2	CASSVDRGQDYGYTF	TGCGCCAGCAGCGTTGACAGGGGGCAGGACTATGGCTACACCTTC
TRBV7-2	-	-	TRBJ2-5	CASSLSVETQYF	TGTGCCAGCAGCTTATCCGTGGAGACCCAGTACTTC
TRBV6-4	TRBD2	few	TRBJ2-3	CASSDGRATDTQYF	TGTGCCAGCAGTGACGGGAGGGCCACAGATACGCAGTATTTT
TRBV10-3	TRBD2	-	TRBJ2-7	CAMQAGEINEQYF	TGTGCCATGCAAGCGGGAGAAATTAACGAGCAGTACTTC
TRBV21-1	-	-	TRBJ1-4	CASSKVPEVRGFGEKLFF	TGTGCCAGCAGCAAAGTCCCTGAGGTTCGAGGATTTGGTGAAAAACTGTTTTTT
TRBV5-1	TRBD1	-	TRBJ2-7	CASRATGGNEQYF	TGCGCCAGCAGGGCGACAGGGGGGAACGAGCAGTACTTC
TRBV18	TRBD1	-	TRBJ2-3	CASSPPGTGISDTQYF	TGTGCCAGCTCACCACCGGGGACAGGGATTTCAGATACGCAGTATTTT
TRBV13	TRBD1	-	TRBJ2-5	CASSSMGTGETQYF	TGTGCCAGCAGCTCGATGGGGACAGGGGAAACCCAGTACTTC